Given below is one T cell receptor (beta chain) in context. Its specificity is not known. These data belong to a study of cytomegalovirus exposure and HLA in healthy donors. The ends were cut back, 5 bases at V and 6 bases at J, with 16 bases in the middle. Germline values: CDR1 KGHSH, CDR2 LQKENI. This CDR3 region has 15 residues. General study points: The presence/absence work took it that sequencing depth was about the same across donors. Upon later analysis, TCR association rates were observed to vary by HLA locus, being highest for DRB1 and lowest for HLA-C. An analysis done earlier found most TCR beta V segments productive about 90% or about 30% of the time. Later analysis associated a missense DCLRE1C variant with TCR beta V- and J-gene trimming.

PCR used 60 Vbeta primers and 13 Jbeta primers. Generated by immunoSEQ multiplex PCR, the TCRdb table keeps only in-frame clones and is missing some. The data include more than 95,000 clones; the top ten clones carry 3.5%. Sequencing was done on a sample of PBMCs. This TCR was sampled from a man aged 40-49 years in good health and CMV-seronegative. This chain connects TRBV18 to TRBJ2-2; perhaps TRBD1 as D (6 bases). This CDR3 reads CASSVTKEGAGELFF. CDR3 sequence (DNA): TGTGCCAGCTCAGTGACTAAAGAGGGGGCCGGGGAGCTGTTTTTT.